This TCR beta chain was identified during a study of cytomegalovirus exposure and HLA in healthy donors. Study context: A prior study identified 117 million unique TCR beta sequences from about 180 million T cells. Drawn from HLA-typed donors, about 82 million unique TCRs were held in an early data release. The study, taken as a whole, reports: With later analysis, a missense DCLRE1C variant became linked to TCR beta V- and J-gene trimming.

This PCR relied on a set of 60 Vbeta primers and 13 Jbeta primers. The assay was immunoSEQ multiplex PCR, and TCRdb's table has in-frame clones only and misses some. The sample carries about 190,000 clones, 75% to 80% recorded once. Though nominally healthy at sampling, donors likely had unrecorded immune exposures. As regards this clone: The antigen is unknown.

This CDR3 has 15 amino acids. Germline CDR1 SGHAT, CDR2 FQDESV (reference sequence). Trimming took off 2 bases at V and 4 bases at J, with 14 bases between the two ends. J is TRBJ1-2 and V is TRBV11-1; D is unclear. The TCR originated in a woman under 40 in good health and CMV-seropositive. Sample: PBMCs. For the CDR3, the DNA is TGTGCCAGCAGCTTACGTGGGGAGCGGGGCTATGGCTACACCTTC. Its translation is CASSLRGERGYGYTF.